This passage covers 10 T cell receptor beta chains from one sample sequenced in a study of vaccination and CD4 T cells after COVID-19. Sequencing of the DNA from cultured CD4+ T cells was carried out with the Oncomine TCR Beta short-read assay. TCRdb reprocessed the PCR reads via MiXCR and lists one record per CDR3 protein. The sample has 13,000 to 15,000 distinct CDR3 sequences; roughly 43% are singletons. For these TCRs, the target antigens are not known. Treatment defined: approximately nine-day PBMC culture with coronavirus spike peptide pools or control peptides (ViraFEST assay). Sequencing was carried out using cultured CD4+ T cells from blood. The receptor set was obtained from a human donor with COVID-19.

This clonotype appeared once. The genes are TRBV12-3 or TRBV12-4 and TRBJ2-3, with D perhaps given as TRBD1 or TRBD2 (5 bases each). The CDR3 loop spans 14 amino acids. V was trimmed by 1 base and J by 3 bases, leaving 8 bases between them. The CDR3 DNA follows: TGTGCCAGCAGTTTAGAGAGGGGTACAGATACGCAGTATTTT. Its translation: CASSLERGTDTQYF.

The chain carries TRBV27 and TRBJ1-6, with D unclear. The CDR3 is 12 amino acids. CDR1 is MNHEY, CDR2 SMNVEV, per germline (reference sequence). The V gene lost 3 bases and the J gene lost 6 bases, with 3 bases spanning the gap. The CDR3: CASSFANSPLHF. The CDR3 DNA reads TGTGCCAGCAGTTTTGCTAATTCACCCCTCCACTTT.

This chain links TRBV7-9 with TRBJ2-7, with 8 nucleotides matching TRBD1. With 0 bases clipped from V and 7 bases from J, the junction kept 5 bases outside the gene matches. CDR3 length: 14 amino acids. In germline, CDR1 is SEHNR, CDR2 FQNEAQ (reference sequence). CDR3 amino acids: CASSLASQGDEQYF. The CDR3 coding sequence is TGTGCCAGCAGCTTAGCATCACAGGGGGATGAGCAGTACTTC.

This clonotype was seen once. The CDR3 loop is CASSTVGGGTEAFF. The DNA for the CDR3 is TGTGCCAGCAGTACGGTTGGGGGGGGGACTGAAGCTTTCTTT. The chain couples TRBV6-1 to TRBJ1-1; D is perhaps TRBD1 (5 bases). V was cut by 5 bases and J by 5 bases, with 15 bases left in between. The CDR3 length is 14 residues. Germline CDR1 is MNHNS and CDR2 is SASEGT.

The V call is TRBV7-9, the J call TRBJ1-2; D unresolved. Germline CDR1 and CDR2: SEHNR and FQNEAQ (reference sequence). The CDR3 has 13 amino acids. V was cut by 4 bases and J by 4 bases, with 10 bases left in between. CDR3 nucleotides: TGTGCCAGCAGCTCTCGACACCGCTATGGCTACACCTTC. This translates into CASSSRHRYGYTF.

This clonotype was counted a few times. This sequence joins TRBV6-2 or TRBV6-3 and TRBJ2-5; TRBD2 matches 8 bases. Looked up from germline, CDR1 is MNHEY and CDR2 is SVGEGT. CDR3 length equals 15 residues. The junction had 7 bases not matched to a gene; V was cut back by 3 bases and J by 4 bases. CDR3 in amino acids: CASSYVGGVRETQYF. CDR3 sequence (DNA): TGTGCCAGCAGTTATGTCGGGGGGGTTCGAGAGACCCAGTACTTC.

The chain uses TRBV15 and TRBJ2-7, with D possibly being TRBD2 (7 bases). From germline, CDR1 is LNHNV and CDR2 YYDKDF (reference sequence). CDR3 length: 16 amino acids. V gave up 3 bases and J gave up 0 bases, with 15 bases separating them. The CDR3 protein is CATSRFRGASSYEQYF. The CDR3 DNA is TGTGCCACCAGCAGGTTCCGGGGGGCCAGCTCCTACGAGCAGTACTTC.

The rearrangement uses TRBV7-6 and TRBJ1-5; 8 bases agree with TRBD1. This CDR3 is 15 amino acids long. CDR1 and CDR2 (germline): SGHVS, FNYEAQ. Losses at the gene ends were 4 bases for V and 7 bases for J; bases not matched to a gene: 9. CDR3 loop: CASSSGQGWGQPQHF. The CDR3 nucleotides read TGTGCCAGCAGCTCCGGACAGGGATGGGGGCAGCCCCAGCATTTT.

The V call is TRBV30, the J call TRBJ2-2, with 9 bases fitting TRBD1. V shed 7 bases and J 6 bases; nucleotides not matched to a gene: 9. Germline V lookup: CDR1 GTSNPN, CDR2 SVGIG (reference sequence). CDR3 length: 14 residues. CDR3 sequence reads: CASSSGTGPGELFF. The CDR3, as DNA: TGTGCCTCCTCGTCCGGGACAGGGCCCGGGGAGCTGTTTTTT.

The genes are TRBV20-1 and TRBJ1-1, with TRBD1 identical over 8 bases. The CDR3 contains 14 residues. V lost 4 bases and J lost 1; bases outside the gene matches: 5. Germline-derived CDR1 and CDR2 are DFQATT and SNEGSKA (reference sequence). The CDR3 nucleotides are TGCAGTGCTACCCAGGGGGCGCGGAACACTGAAGCTTTCTTT. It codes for CSATQGARNTEAFF.